This T cell receptor (beta chain) was sequenced in a study of shared clonotypes between healthy human individuals. The data were produced by immunoSEQ multiplex PCR, yet TCRdb's version contains in-frame clones alone and is incomplete. The data show around 2.1 million clones, more than 85% seen once. Terminally differentiated effector memory CD45RA+ cells were excluded by CCR7 positive selection of CD45RO-negative cells. The CDR3 is made up of 16 amino acids. With 3 bases removed from V and 2 bases from J, the gap between germline ends came to 15 bases. CDR1 and CDR2 (germline): MRHNA, SNTAGT. Worth noting for this clone: The antigen is undetermined.

General observations from the study: An effect of sequencing depth on clonotype sharing among donors was expected.

The sequenced material came from naive CD8+ T cells from PBMCs. The TCR originated in a man younger than 35 in good health. Some clones in this sample may be carry-over from other donors' samples. The V call is TRBV6-4, the J call TRBJ2-3; D is perhaps TRBD1 (5 bases). This chain's CDR3 is CASSEDGQGYTDTQYF. CDR3 DNA sequence: TGTGCCAGCAGTGAAGACGGTCAGGGTTACACAGATACGCAGTATTTT.